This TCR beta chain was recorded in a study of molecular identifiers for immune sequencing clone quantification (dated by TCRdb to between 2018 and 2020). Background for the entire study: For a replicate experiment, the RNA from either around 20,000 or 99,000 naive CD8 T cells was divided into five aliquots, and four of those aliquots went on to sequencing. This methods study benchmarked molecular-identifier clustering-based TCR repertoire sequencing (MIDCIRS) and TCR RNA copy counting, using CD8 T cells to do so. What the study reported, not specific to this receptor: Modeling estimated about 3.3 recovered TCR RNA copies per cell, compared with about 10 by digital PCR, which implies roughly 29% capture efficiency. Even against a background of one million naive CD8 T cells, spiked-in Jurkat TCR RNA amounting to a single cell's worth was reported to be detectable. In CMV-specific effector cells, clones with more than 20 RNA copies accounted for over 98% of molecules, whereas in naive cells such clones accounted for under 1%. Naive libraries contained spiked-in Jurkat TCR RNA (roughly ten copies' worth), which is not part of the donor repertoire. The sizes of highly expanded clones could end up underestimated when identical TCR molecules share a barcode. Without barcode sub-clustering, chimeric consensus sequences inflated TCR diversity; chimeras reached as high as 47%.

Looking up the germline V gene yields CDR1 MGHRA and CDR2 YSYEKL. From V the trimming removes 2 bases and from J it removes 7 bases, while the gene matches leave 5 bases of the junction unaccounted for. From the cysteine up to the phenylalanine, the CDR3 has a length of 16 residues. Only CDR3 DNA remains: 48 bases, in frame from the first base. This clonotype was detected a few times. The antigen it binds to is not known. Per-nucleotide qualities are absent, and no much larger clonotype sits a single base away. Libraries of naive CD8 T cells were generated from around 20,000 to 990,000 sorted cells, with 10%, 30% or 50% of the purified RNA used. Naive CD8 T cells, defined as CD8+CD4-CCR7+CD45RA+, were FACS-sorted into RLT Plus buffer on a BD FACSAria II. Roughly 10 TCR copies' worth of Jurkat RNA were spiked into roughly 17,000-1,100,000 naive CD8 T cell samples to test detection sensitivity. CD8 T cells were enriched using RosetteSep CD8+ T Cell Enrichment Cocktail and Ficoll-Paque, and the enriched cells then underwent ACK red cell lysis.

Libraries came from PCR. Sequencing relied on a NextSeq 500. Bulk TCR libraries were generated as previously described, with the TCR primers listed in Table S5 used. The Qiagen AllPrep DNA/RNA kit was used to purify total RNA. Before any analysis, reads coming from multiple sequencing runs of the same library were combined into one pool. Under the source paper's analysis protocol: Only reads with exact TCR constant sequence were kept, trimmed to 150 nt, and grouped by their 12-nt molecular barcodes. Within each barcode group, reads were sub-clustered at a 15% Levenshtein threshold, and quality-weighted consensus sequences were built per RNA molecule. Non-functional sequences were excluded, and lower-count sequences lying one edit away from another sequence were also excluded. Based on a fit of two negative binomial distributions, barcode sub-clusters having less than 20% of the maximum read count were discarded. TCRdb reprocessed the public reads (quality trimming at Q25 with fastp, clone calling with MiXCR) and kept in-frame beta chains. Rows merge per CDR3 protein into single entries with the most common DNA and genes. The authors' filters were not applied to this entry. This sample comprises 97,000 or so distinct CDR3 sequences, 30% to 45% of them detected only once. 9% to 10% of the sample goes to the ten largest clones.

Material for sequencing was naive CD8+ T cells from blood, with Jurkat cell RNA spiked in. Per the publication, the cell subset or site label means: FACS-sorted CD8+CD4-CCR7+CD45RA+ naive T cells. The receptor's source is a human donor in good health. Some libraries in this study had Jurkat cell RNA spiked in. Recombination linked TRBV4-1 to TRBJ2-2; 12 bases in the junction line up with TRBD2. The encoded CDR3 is CASSQRLAGEVGELFF. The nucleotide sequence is TGCGCCAGCAGCCAAAGACTAGCGGGAGAAGTCGGGGAGCTGTTTTTT.